The TCR beta chain under discussion was sequenced for a study of blood T cell repertoires in COVID-19. Study details: From T cells, B-cell-depleted T cells, or PBMCs came the material, which was cDNA or gDNA.

The germline V and J ends were trimmed by 4 bases and 4 bases, with 16 bases remaining between them. This CDR3 contains 16 residues. Germline-derived CDR1 and CDR2 are KGHDR and SFDVKD. Source study methods: For nucleated cells, counts were estimated from reference gene primer amplification. TCRdb keeps only in-frame clones here, not all; method: immunoSEQ multiplex PCR. V and J calls and clone size are given by that table; D and trimming were obtained from the DNA. The repertoire holds over 50,000 clones, with approximately 83% as singletons. The TCR was taken from a human donor in a cohort sampled during active COVID-19. The chain couples TRBV24-1 to TRBJ1-3; D might be TRBD1 (5 bases). The sequencing input was peripheral blood. CDR3 residues: CATSDPRAAAGNTIYF. For the CDR3, the DNA is TGTGCCACCAGTGACCCCAGGGCTGCCGCGGGAAACACCATATATTTT.